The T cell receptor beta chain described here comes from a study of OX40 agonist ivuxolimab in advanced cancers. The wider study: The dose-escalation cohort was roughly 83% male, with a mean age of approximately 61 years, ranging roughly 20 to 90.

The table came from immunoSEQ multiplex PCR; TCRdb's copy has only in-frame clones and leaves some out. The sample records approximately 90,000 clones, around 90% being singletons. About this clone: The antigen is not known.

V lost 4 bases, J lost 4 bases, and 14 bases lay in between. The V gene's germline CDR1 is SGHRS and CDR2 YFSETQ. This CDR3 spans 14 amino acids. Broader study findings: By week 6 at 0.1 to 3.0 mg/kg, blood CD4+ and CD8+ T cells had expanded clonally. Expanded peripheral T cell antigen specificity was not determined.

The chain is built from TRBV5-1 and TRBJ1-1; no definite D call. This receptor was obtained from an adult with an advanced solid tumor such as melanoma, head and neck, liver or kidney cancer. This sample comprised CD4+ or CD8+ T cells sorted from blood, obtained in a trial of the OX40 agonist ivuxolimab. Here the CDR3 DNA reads TGCGCCAGCAGCGCAGAACCAGAGACCACTGAAGCTTTCTTT. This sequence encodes CASSAEPETTEAFF.